The next 4 T cell receptor beta chains were all read from a single sample in a study of cytomegalovirus exposure and HLA in healthy donors. The PCR ran on 60 Vbeta and 13 Jbeta primers. TCRdb's copy holds only in-frame clones and misses some; the assay was immunoSEQ multiplex PCR. The sample lists about 120,000 clones, roughly 69% occurring once. Sequenced sample: PBMCs. The receptors were sampled from a woman aged 40 to 50 in good health and CMV-seropositive.

The chain uses TRBV11-2 and TRBJ2-3, with no clear D. Per germline, CDR1 SGHAT and CDR2 FQNNGV. CDR3 length: 12 residues. V was pared by 5 bases and J by 5 bases, with 8 bases between. The CDR3 DNA reads TGTGCCAGCAGCCCCTACGGAGATACGCAGTATTTT. Amino acids: CASSPYGDTQYF.

CDR3 residues: CASSKLVRTNTEAFF. The DNA for the CDR3 is TGTGCCAGTAGTAAACTGGTCAGGACAAACACTGAAGCTTTCTTT. The V gene is TRBV19, the J gene TRBJ1-1; D possibly corresponds to TRBD1 (5 bases). This CDR3 region has 15 residues. CDR1 LNHDA and CDR2 SQIVND come from the germline V gene (reference sequence). Trimming pared 4 bases from V and 2 bases from J, leaving 14 bases between. Together with reference TRBV19 and TRBJ1-1, the CDR3 gives the full variable domain: DGGITQSPKYLFRKEGQNVTLSCEQNLNHDAMYWYRQDPGQGLRLIYYSQIVNDFQKGDIAEGYSVSREKKESFPLTVTSAQKNPTAFYLCASSKLVRTNTEAFFGQGTRLTVV.

The chain employs TRBV28 and TRBJ1-2, with D possibly matching TRBD1 (5 bases). The V gene's germline CDR1 is MDHEN and CDR2 SYDVKM. The CDR3 runs 11 residues. Trimming cost V 8 bases and J 5 bases, with 9 bases left between them. CDR3 protein: CASVGLYGYTF. CDR3 in DNA: TGTGCCAGCGTGGGACTTTATGGCTACACCTTC.

The rearrangement links TRBV19 to TRBJ2-7; 8 bases line up with TRBD1. This CDR3 comprises 13 residues. CDR1 LNHDA and CDR2 SQIVND come from the germline V gene (reference sequence). J was trimmed by 0 bases and V by 7 bases; bases with no gene match: 2. This CDR3 reads CASKDRDSYEQYF. In DNA, the CDR3 is TGTGCCAGTAAGGACAGGGACTCCTACGAGCAGTACTTC.